These 32 T cell receptor beta chains originate from one sample sequenced in a study of early stage breast cancer tumors. Here immunoSEQ multiplex PCR was the method, and the copy in TCRdb shows in-frame clones only, minus some. In the table there are tens of thousands of clones, roughly 73% of which are singletons. Sequenced material: blood. The source is a person aged 35 to 50 with breast cancer.

The V and J genes are TRBV5-6 and TRBJ2-3, with D perhaps matching TRBD2 (6 bases). CDR1 is SGHDT and CDR2 is YYEEEE in the germline V gene. Trimming stripped 5 bases from V and 4 bases from J, with 8 bases between. This CDR3 spans 12 amino acids. In nucleotides, the CDR3 is TGTGCCAGCAGACGACTAGCAGATACGCAGTATTTT. Translated: CASRRLADTQYF.

J is TRBJ2-3 and V is TRBV2, with D unclear. Germline V lookup: CDR1 SNHLY, CDR2 FYNNEI. The length of the CDR3 is 14 residues. V was shortened by 3 bases and J by 1 base, with 8 bases between the two germline ends. CDR3 in amino acids: CASSDDVGTDTQYF. The CDR3 DNA sequence: TGTGCCAGCAGTGATGACGTCGGCACAGATACGCAGTATTTT. The whole variable domain, filled in from reference TRBV2 and TRBJ2-3, reads EPEVTQTPSHQVTQMGQEVILRCVPISNHLYFYWYRQILGQKVEFLVSFYNNEISEKSEIFDDQFSVERPDGSNFTLKIRSTKLEDSAMYFCASSDDVGTDTQYFGPGTRLTVL.

The chain employs TRBV30 and TRBJ2-1, with D maybe TRBD1 (5 bases). V was trimmed by 0 bases and J by 9 bases, leaving 15 bases between them. CDR1 and CDR2 from the germline V gene are GTSNPN and SVGIG (reference sequence). The CDR3 extends over 14 amino acids. The CDR3 DNA is TGTGCCTGGAGTGTAGGGCCGACAAGGGGTGAGCAGTTCTTC. Translating gives CAWSVGPTRGEQFF.

This rearrangement joins TRBV6-1 to TRBJ1-3, with TRBD1 as a possible D gene (6 bases). Germline V gene lookup returns CDR1 MNHNS and CDR2 SASEGT. Trimming took 7 bases from V and 4 from J, leaving 17 bases between them. CDR3 length equals 15 residues. The CDR3 bases are TGTGCCAGCACCCTATCGGGGGCGCGGGGAAACACCATATATTTT. Its translation is CASTLSGARGNTIYF.

This clone has only a few counts. The chain carries TRBV18 and TRBJ2-7; D possibly corresponds to TRBD1 (5 bases). The V gene's germline CDR1 is KGHSH and CDR2 LQKENI. This CDR3 spans 12 amino acids. V was trimmed by 3 bases and J by 4 bases, leaving 7 bases between them. CDR3 loop: CASSPDRYEQYF. CDR3 nucleotide sequence: TGTGCCAGCTCACCCGACAGATACGAGCAGTACTTC.

The chain links TRBV5-6 to TRBJ2-3; D is unclear. The CDR3 has 18 amino acids. CDR1 and CDR2 from the germline V gene are SGHDT and YYEEEE. The V end was cut by 3 bases, the J end by 0 bases, with 20 bases between. CDR3 amino acids: CASSSYQNRISSTDTQYF. DNA for the CDR3: TGTGCCAGCAGCTCGTATCAGAACCGAATTTCTAGCACAGATACGCAGTATTTT.

The chain employs TRBV5-4 and TRBJ1-2; D is undetermined. The CDR3 is 13 amino acids. The germline V gene encodes CDR1 SGHNT and CDR2 YYREEE (reference sequence). V was shortened by 5 bases and J by 4 bases, with 12 bases between the two germline ends. CDR3 region: CASSYGSLYGYTF. CDR3 coding DNA: TGTGCCAGCAGTTACGGGAGTCTCTATGGCTACACCTTC.

The V gene is TRBV10-2, the J gene TRBJ2-2; perhaps D is TRBD1 or TRBD2 (5 bases each). V lost 10 bases, J lost 5 bases, and 14 bases lay in between. This CDR3 has 13 residues. CDR1 is WSHSY, CDR2 SAAADI, per germline. CDR3 in DNA: TGCGCCACTACCGAGTGGGGGACCGGGGAGCTGTTTTTT. Translated, it gives CATTEWGTGELFF.

V gene TRBV28 combines with J gene TRBJ1-2; 7 bases are shared with TRBD1. This CDR3 comprises 15 residues. Trimming removed 7 bases from V and 4 bases from J; junction bases left unmatched: 12. Germline V gives CDR1 MDHEN, CDR2 SYDVKM. For the CDR3, the DNA is TGTGCCAGCAATTCTCAAGCGGGACAGTTCTATGGCTACACCTTC. Protein sequence: CASNSQAGQFYGYTF.

The chain employs TRBV5-1 and TRBJ2-4, with a weak D call TRBD1 (6 bases). The germline gives CDR1 SGHRS, CDR2 YFSETQ. This CDR3 comprises 15 residues. The V end lost 4 bases, the J end lost 2 bases, and 13 bases lay between the germline ends. The CDR3 DNA reads TGCGCCAGCAGCCCCCGGACAGATTCCAAAAACATTCAGTACTTC. Its translation: CASSPRTDSKNIQYF.

The chain carries TRBV25-1 and TRBJ1-1; no clear D gene. V was clipped by 2 bases and J by 7 bases, with 11 bases between them. This CDR3 region has 13 residues. The germline V gene encodes CDR1 MGHDK and CDR2 SYGVNS. The CDR3 sequence is CASSETNSLEAFF. CDR3 nucleotide sequence: TGTGCCAGCAGTGAAACGAATTCGCTTGAAGCTTTCTTT.

The chain combines TRBV27 with TRBJ1-1; 7 positions agree with TRBD1. The V segment lost 5 bases and the J segment 1 base; nucleotides outside the gene matches: 10. CDR1 and CDR2 from the germline V gene are MNHEY and SMNVEV (reference sequence). The CDR3 runs 16 residues. CDR3 protein: CASSPDRTRENTEAFF. The CDR3 nucleotides read TGTGCCAGCAGTCCGGACAGGACAAGAGAGAACACTGAAGCTTTCTTT.

This clone was recorded only once. V gene TRBV15 combines with J gene TRBJ2-3, with D unresolved. V lost 0 bases and J lost 3, with 7 bases in between. CDR1 is LNHNV, CDR2 YYDKDF, per germline (reference sequence). The CDR3 loop spans 14 amino acids. CDR3 amino acids: CATSRDVLTDTQYF. The CDR3 DNA sequence: TGTGCCACCAGCAGAGATGTGCTTACAGATACGCAGTATTTT.

This sequence joins TRBV19 and TRBJ1-1, with a possible D match to TRBD1 (5 bases). The V gene lost 5 bases and the J gene lost 1 base, with 14 bases spanning the gap. CDR1 is LNHDA and CDR2 is SQIVND in the germline V gene (reference sequence). The CDR3 length is 15 residues. CDR3 loop: CASSDRDGGNTEAFF. The DNA for the CDR3 is TGTGCCAGTAGTGACCGGGACGGGGGGAACACTGAAGCTTTCTTT.

This chain uses TRBV7-9 with TRBJ1-4; TRBD1 matches 8 bases. The CDR3 covers 14 residues. CDR1 and CDR2 (germline): SEHNR, FQNEAQ (reference sequence). After removal of 5 bases from V and 5 bases from J, the junction contained 4 bases not matched to a gene. CDR3 protein: CASSPGQANEKLFF. Here the CDR3 DNA reads TGTGCCAGCAGCCCGGGACAGGCAAATGAAAAACTGTTTTTT.

This clone has only one observation. The J gene is TRBJ1-4, the V gene TRBV5-1; 7 nucleotides line up with TRBD1. The CDR3 has 16 amino acids. Germline trimming cut 5 bases from V and 0 bases from J; bases unmatched to any gene: 7. Germline V gene lookup returns CDR1 SGHRS and CDR2 YFSETQ. DNA for the CDR3: TGCGCCAGCAGACCTACCGGGACAGCAACTAATGAAAAACTGTTTTTT. This sequence encodes CASRPTGTATNEKLFF.

This clone was detected only a few times. The genes are TRBV5-4 and TRBJ2-2; 8 nucleotides agree with TRBD1. Germline V gene lookup returns CDR1 SGHNT and CDR2 YYREEE (reference sequence). This CDR3 region has 16 residues. V gave up 2 bases and J gave up 4 bases; unmatched junction bases: 7. CDR3 loop: CASSFGQGDSTGELFF. As DNA, the CDR3 is TGTGCCAGCAGCTTTGGACAGGGAGATAGCACCGGGGAGCTGTTTTTT.

V and J are TRBV11-1 and TRBJ1-1, with D maybe TRBD1 (5 bases). With 6 bases removed from V and 0 bases from J, the gap between germline ends came to 11 bases. CDR3 length: 14 amino acids. The germline V gene has CDR1 SGHAT and CDR2 FQDESV (reference sequence). For the CDR3, the DNA is TGTGCCAGCAGATACGGGGGAATGAACACTGAAGCTTTCTTT. It is translated as CASRYGGMNTEAFF.

The V and J genes are TRBV19 and TRBJ1-5, with 9 bases identical to TRBD1. This CDR3 has 15 residues. The germline CDR1 and CDR2 sequences are LNHDA and SQIVND (reference sequence). After removal of 6 bases from V and 7 bases from J, the junction contained 10 bases not matched to a gene. The CDR3 loop reads CASRQMTGGAQPQHF. The CDR3 DNA reads TGTGCCAGTAGACAAATGACAGGGGGAGCCCAGCCCCAGCATTTT.

J is TRBJ2-1 and V is TRBV7-9; TRBD2 agrees at 12 bases. Germline CDR1 and CDR2: SEHNR and FQNEAQ (reference sequence). This CDR3 is built from 16 residues. V gave up 1 base and J gave up 8 bases; unmatched junction bases: 6. The DNA of the CDR3 is TGTGCCAGCAGCTTAGGGCCGGGACTAGCGGGCGATGAGCAGTTCTTC. Protein sequence: CASSLGPGLAGDEQFF.

The chain uses TRBV11-2 and TRBJ2-7; D remains unclear. The CDR3 is 13 amino acids. The ends were cut back, 1 base at V and 4 bases at J, with 8 bases in the middle. Looked up from germline, CDR1 is SGHAT and CDR2 is FQNNGV. This CDR3 reads CASSLVRGYEQYF. The DNA for the CDR3 is TGTGCCAGCAGCTTAGTCAGAGGATACGAGCAGTACTTC.

The J gene is TRBJ2-1, the V gene TRBV6-4; no definite D call. Trimming pared 0 bases from V and 6 bases from J, leaving 9 bases between. Per germline, CDR1 MRHNA and CDR2 SNTAGT. CDR3 size: 14 residues. DNA of the CDR3: TGTGCCAGCAGTGACTCGGACGATACCAATGAGCAGTTCTTC. Protein sequence: CASSDSDDTNEQFF.

The rearrangement links TRBV11-3 to TRBJ1-4; possible D gene TRBD1, 6 bases. This CDR3 spans 15 amino acids. Trimming cost V 5 bases and J 5 bases, with 15 bases left between them. CDR1 is SGHNT and CDR2 is YENEEA in the germline V gene. The CDR3 DNA follows: TGTGCCAGCAGCCGTAGACAGGCGACAAATGAAAAACTGTTTTTT. Its protein product is CASSRRQATNEKLFF.

This chain uses TRBV19 with TRBJ1-4; unclear D gene. The germline gives CDR1 LNHDA, CDR2 SQIVND (reference sequence). This CDR3 contains 13 residues. V gave up 3 bases and J gave up 6 bases, with 8 bases separating them. The CDR3, as DNA: TGTGCCAGTAGTATGAACCGTGATGAAAAACTGTTTTTT. It is translated as CASSMNRDEKLFF. The whole variable domain, remainder taken from reference TRBV19 and TRBJ1-4, is DGGITQSPKYLFRKEGQNVTLSCEQNLNHDAMYWYRQDPGQGLRLIYYSQIVNDFQKGDIAEGYSVSREKKESFPLTVTSAQKNPTAFYLCASSMNRDEKLFFGSGTQLSVL.

The chain combines TRBV25-1 with TRBJ2-7; D might be TRBD1 (5 bases). The germline V gene has CDR1 MGHDK and CDR2 SYGVNS. Between the trimmed V and J ends, which lost 5 bases and 2 bases, there was a span of 13 bases. The CDR3 sequence is 14 residues long. DNA for the CDR3: TGTGCCAGCAGTCCAAACAGGAATCCCTACGAGCAGTACTTC. Translation: CASSPNRNPYEQYF.

V and J are TRBV11-3 and TRBJ2-7; D possibly corresponds to TRBD1 (6 bases). The CDR3 runs to 15 residues. Germline V gene sequence: CDR1 SGHNT, CDR2 YENEEA. The V end was cut by 3 bases, the J end by 6 bases, with 18 bases between. As DNA, the CDR3 is TGTGCCAGCAGCTTTACAGGGTTAAGTGTCTCCGAGCAGTACTTC. Amino acids: CASSFTGLSVSEQYF. The full variable domain, in which reference TRBV11-3 and TRBJ2-7 provide the parts outside the CDR3, is EAGVVQSPRYKIIEKKQPVAFWCNPISGHNTLYWYLQNLGQGPELLIRYENEEAVDDSQLPKDRFSAERLKGVDSTLKIQPAELGDSAVYLCASSFTGLSVSEQYFGPGTRLTVT.

V usage is TRBV30 and J usage is TRBJ2-1; 10 bases map to TRBD2. The CDR3 extends over 16 amino acids. In germline, CDR1 is GTSNPN, CDR2 SVGIG (reference sequence). J lost 8 bases, V lost 4 bases, and 14 bases had no gene match. In nucleotides, the CDR3 is TGTGCCTGGACCTCCGTAGGGCTAGCGGGAGCGGATGAGCAGTTCTTC. This translates into CAWTSVGLAGADEQFF. Filled out from reference TRBV30 and TRBJ2-1, the complete variable domain reads SQTIHQWPATLVQPVGSPLSLECTVEGTSNPNLYWYRQAAGRGLQLLFYSVGIGQISSEVPQNLSASRPQDRQFILSSKKLLLSDSGFYLCAWTSVGLAGADEQFFGPGTRLTVL.

The rearrangement joins TRBV30 to TRBJ1-1, with D perhaps matching TRBD1 (5 bases). CDR1 is GTSNPN and CDR2 is SVGIG in the germline V gene (reference sequence). With 6 bases removed from V and 7 bases from J, the gap between germline ends came to 18 bases. The CDR3 length is 13 residues. The CDR3 DNA reads TGTGCCTGCAAGAGAAACTTCGACAGTGAAGCTTTCTTT. Residues: CACKRNFDSEAFF.

This chain joins TRBV6-5 and TRBJ2-3, with D perhaps matching TRBD2 (5 bases). The CDR3 sequence is 13 residues long. CDR1 is MNHEY and CDR2 is SVGAGI in the germline V gene. Trimming stripped 7 bases from V and 0 bases from J, with 8 bases between. CDR3 sequence: CASTWTSTDTQYF. The CDR3 DNA follows: TGTGCCAGCACTTGGACTAGCACAGATACGCAGTATTTT.

This clone was seen only once. The CDR3 sequence is CASTSAPEQFF. CDR3 sequence (DNA): TGTGCCAGCACTAGCGCTCCTGAGCAGTTCTTC. The rearrangement uses TRBV2 and TRBJ2-1; possibly TRBD2 for D (6 bases). Germline CDR1 SNHLY, CDR2 FYNNEI. Trimming removed 7 bases at V and 9 bases at J, with 10 bases between. The CDR3 has 11 residues.

This clone was seen a single time. The CDR3 bases are TGTGCCAGCAGCCGCCAGACTAGCGGGAGGGGTTTAAGCGATGAGCAGTTCTTC. As protein: CASSRQTSGRGLSDEQFF. This rearrangement joins TRBV4-2 to TRBJ2-1; 14 bases line up with TRBD2. Germline CDR1 and CDR2: LGHNA and YNFKEQ. This CDR3 has 18 amino acids. V shed 4 bases, J shed 8 bases, and the junction held 13 bases outside the gene matches.

The chain uses TRBV5-1 and TRBJ2-5, with D unresolved. Per the germline V gene, CDR1 is SGHRS and CDR2 is YFSETQ. CDR3 length: 13 amino acids. Trimming left V 4 bases short and J 5 bases short, with 12 bases between. DNA of the CDR3: TGCGCCAGCAGCGTGGGTCCCGGGGAGACCCAGTACTTC. This translates into CASSVGPGETQYF.